The 30 T cell receptor beta chains presented below share a single source sample, sequenced in a study of HIV-infected patients and healthy controls. The repertoire came from unfractionated whole blood and reflected all unsorted peripheral T cells. Alpha and beta constant-region primers primed reverse transcription of about 500 ng RNA. Each of the alpha and beta chains got its own library through chain-specific third strand synthesis with indices. Using its own MiXCR run on the 5' RACE reads, TCRdb lists one record per CDR3 protein. The data hold 15,000 or so distinct CDR3 sequences, with 8% to 10% observed a single time. The sample consisted of blood. These receptor sequences come from an adult in good health.

By sample share, this clonotype is medium-sized. The rearrangement uses TRBV29-1 and TRBJ1-1; D remains unclear. V was trimmed by 4 bases and J by 11 bases, leaving 11 bases between them. CDR3 length: 10 residues. Germline values: CDR1 SQVTM, CDR2 ANQGSEA. The CDR3, as DNA: TGCAGCGTTGTGGTCCGTGAGGCTTTCTTT. Translating gives CSVVVREAFF.

The sample holds a few counts of this clonotype. The chain employs TRBV7-8 and TRBJ2-3, with D perhaps TRBD1 (7 bases). Germline CDR1 SGHVS, CDR2 FQNEAQ. V dropped 7 bases and J dropped 0 bases, with 14 bases sitting between them. The CDR3 is 15 amino acids. For the CDR3, the DNA is TGTGCCAGCAACTCACAGGGGACTAGCACAGATACGCAGTATTTT. Translated: CASNSQGTSTDTQYF.

By sample share, this clonotype is medium-sized. The V call is TRBV10-1, the J call TRBJ2-5, with 8 bases lining up with TRBD2. The CDR3 spans 14 residues. Germline V CDR1 and CDR2: WNHNN, SYGVQD (reference sequence). V shed 5 bases, J shed 5 bases, and the junction held 7 bases outside the gene matches. The CDR3 loop reads CASSRAGEGETQYF. CDR3 bases: TGCGCCAGCAGTAGAGCGGGAGAAGGGGAGACCCAGTACTTC.

This clonotype was picked up many times. V gene TRBV2 combines with J gene TRBJ1-1; D ambiguous. This CDR3 region has 12 residues. CDR1 is SNHLY, CDR2 FYNNEI, per germline. The V gene lost 7 bases and the J gene lost 1 base, with 7 bases spanning the gap. The CDR3 DNA follows: TGTGCCAGCATAGCGAGGAACACTGAAGCTTTCTTT. Translating it yields CASIARNTEAFF.

The rearrangement joins TRBV6-5 to TRBJ2-7; 7 bases fit TRBD1. In germline, CDR1 is MNHEY, CDR2 SVGAGI. The CDR3 has 17 amino acids. Trimming took 6 bases from V and 0 from J; bases not matched to a gene: 14. CDR3 region: CASSRSRGQATSYEQYF. DNA for the CDR3: TGTGCCAGCAGCAGATCCCGAGGACAGGCCACCTCCTACGAGCAGTACTTC.

In this sample, this clonotype turned up many times. The V and J genes are TRBV5-6 and TRBJ2-2, with 7 bases identical to TRBD2. Germline CDR1 is SGHDT and CDR2 is YYEEEE. J was trimmed by 1 base and V by 3 bases; bases with no gene match: 3. The CDR3 loop spans 15 amino acids. The CDR3 bases are TGTGCCAGCAGCTCGCTAGCGGTGAACACCGGGGAGCTGTTTTTT. Encoded protein: CASSSLAVNTGELFF.

This clonotype was recorded many times. The chain links TRBV7-2 to TRBJ1-4; the match to TRBD1 covers 8 bases. Germline CDR1 SGHTA, CDR2 FQGNSA. This CDR3 contains 13 residues. Losses at the gene ends were 3 bases for V and 14 bases for J; bases not matched to a gene: 8. The CDR3 protein is CASSFQGARVLFF. CDR3 coding DNA: TGTGCCAGCAGCTTTCAGGGGGCGAGGGTGCTGTTTTTT.

This chain joins TRBV2 and TRBJ2-7; TRBD1 agrees at 7 bases. Losses at the gene ends were 6 bases for V and 2 bases for J; bases not matched to a gene: 4. CDR1 is SNHLY and CDR2 is FYNNEI in the germline V gene. The CDR3 has 13 residues. CDR3 in DNA: TGTGCCAGCAGGGACAGGATTGCCTACGAGCAGTACGTC. Residues: CASRDRIAYEQYV.

This clonotype occurred a few times. The chain is built from TRBV7-2 and TRBJ2-1, with TRBD2 matching over 7 bases. V shed 4 bases, J shed 3 bases, and the junction held 3 bases outside the gene matches. The CDR3 consists of 14 residues. Germline assignment: CDR1 SGHTA and CDR2 FQGNSA. CDR3 protein: CASSSGGSYNEQFF. CDR3 sequence (DNA): TGTGCCAGCAGCTCTGGCGGGAGCTACAATGAGCAGTTCTTC.

This clonotype has a count of ten or more. The chain couples TRBV12-3 or TRBV12-4 to TRBJ2-3; D is unresolved. V was cut by 5 bases and J by 2 bases, with 5 bases left in between. This CDR3 region has 12 residues. This CDR3 reads CASSQITDTQYF. The CDR3 nucleotides are TGTGCCAGCAGTCAGATCACAGATACGCAGTATTTT.

This clonotype was counted many times. This sequence joins TRBV10-3 and TRBJ2-1; 11 bases line up with TRBD1. The CDR3 extends over 14 amino acids. The J segment lost 9 bases and the V segment lost 6 bases, leaving 7 bases of the junction unmatched. Per germline, CDR1 ENHRY and CDR2 SYGVKD. This chain's CDR3 is CAIRGQGGIGEQFF. CDR3 in DNA: TGTGCCATCAGGGGACAGGGGGGGATAGGTGAGCAGTTCTTC.

This clonotype was seen only a few times. The rearrangement links TRBV6-5 to TRBJ1-1; no clear D gene. The V and J ends lost 0 bases and 1 base respectively, with 15 bases between them. This CDR3 contains 17 residues. CDR1 is MNHEY and CDR2 is SVGAGI in the germline V gene. For the CDR3, the DNA is TGTGCCAGCAGTTACTCTAACAGACTTTCGTGGAACACTGAAGCTTTCTTT. Translated: CASSYSNRLSWNTEAFF.

This clonotype has at least ten counts. The gene calls are TRBV15 and TRBJ1-4; no firm D call. The CDR3 is 14 residues long. The germline V and J ends were trimmed by 0 bases and 8 bases, with 10 bases remaining between them. Germline assignment: CDR1 LNHNV and CDR2 YYDKDF (reference sequence). This CDR3 is CATSRDLGLEKLFF. The CDR3 DNA is TGTGCCACCAGCAGAGATCTTGGGTTAGAAAAACTGTTTTTT.

The chain employs TRBV11-2 and TRBJ2-7; 11 bases map to TRBD1. The CDR3 length is 16 residues. V lost 4 bases and J lost 3; bases outside the gene matches: 8. Germline V lookup: CDR1 SGHAT, CDR2 FQNNGV. The CDR3 bases are TGTGCCAGCAGCTCAATCCGGGACAGGGGGAACTACGAGCAGTACTTC. Translating gives CASSSIRDRGNYEQYF. Based on the CDR3 plus reference TRBV11-2 and TRBJ2-7, the full variable domain is EAGVAQSPRYKIIEKRQSVAFWCNPISGHATLYWYQQILGQGPKLLIQFQNNGVVDDSQLPKDRFSAERLKGVDSTLKIQPAKLEDSAVYLCASSSIRDRGNYEQYFGPGTRLTVT.

This clonotype was detected only a few times. The chain recombines TRBV28 with TRBJ2-7, with 7 positions matching TRBD2. CDR3 length equals 15 residues. Germline V lookup: CDR1 MDHEN, CDR2 SYDVKM. The J segment lost 5 bases and the V segment lost 2 bases, leaving 9 bases of the junction unmatched. DNA of the CDR3: TGTGCCAGCAGTTTAGAGCGGGATGGTAGAAACGAGCAGTACTTC. Translating it yields CASSLERDGRNEQYF.

The gene calls are TRBV30 and TRBJ2-7; D might be TRBD2 (5 bases). CDR1 and CDR2 (germline): GTSNPN, SVGIG (reference sequence). V lost 6 bases, J lost 6 bases, and 12 bases lay in between. The CDR3 totals 11 residues. The chain's CDR3 is CACVGVSEQYF. Written as DNA, the CDR3 is TGTGCCTGCGTCGGGGTATCCGAGCAGTACTTC.

At least ten counts were recorded for this clonotype. J is TRBJ2-3 and V is TRBV9, with unresolved D. Between the trimmed V and J ends, which lost 2 bases and 5 bases, there was a span of 6 bases. Per the germline V gene, CDR1 is SGDLS and CDR2 is YYNGEE. This CDR3 is built from 12 residues. The DNA of the CDR3 is TGTGCCAGCAGCGTGTGGGGAGATACGCAGTATTTT. Encoded protein: CASSVWGDTQYF.

This clonotype is labeled medium-sized. This chain joins TRBV29-1 and TRBJ2-3; a weak D match, TRBD1 (6 bases). This CDR3 contains 13 residues. The V gene's germline CDR1 is SQVTM and CDR2 ANQGSEA. Trimming removed 5 bases from V and 8 bases from J, with 17 bases in between. CDR3: CSVQRQDLSTQYF. CDR3 nucleotide sequence: TGCAGCGTTCAAAGACAGGACCTAAGTACGCAGTATTTT.

This clonotype was found a few times. J is TRBJ2-7 and V is TRBV7-2, with no clear D. The V end lost 6 bases, the J end lost 3 bases, and 15 bases lay between the germline ends. Per germline, CDR1 SGHTA and CDR2 FQGNSA. The CDR3 is 14 residues long. CDR3 in DNA: TGTGCCAGCAGTGAAGGGCCTCGATTCTACGAGCAGTACTTC. Translation: CASSEGPRFYEQYF. Using reference TRBV7-2 and TRBJ2-7 for the parts outside the CDR3, the full variable domain is GAGVSQSPSNKVTEKGKDVELRCDPISGHTALYWYRQSLGQGLEFLIYFQGNSAPDKSGLPSDRFSAERTGGSVSTLTIQRTQQEDSAVYLCASSEGPRFYEQYFGPGTRLTVT.

In its sample, this clonotype is medium-sized. The gene calls are TRBV2 and TRBJ2-7; 7 bases match TRBD1. The V gene end was trimmed by 3 bases and the J gene end by 2 bases; junction bases not matched to a gene: 4. The germline V gene encodes CDR1 SNHLY and CDR2 FYNNEI. The CDR3 is 14 residues long. The CDR3 loop is CASSEQGVPYEQYF. The CDR3 DNA sequence: TGTGCCAGCAGTGAGCAGGGGGTTCCCTACGAGCAGTACTTC.

This clonotype occurred many times. The chain links TRBV7-9 to TRBJ2-3, with D uncertain. This CDR3 is 13 amino acids long. The V and J ends lost 5 bases and 5 bases respectively, with 11 bases between them. Germline lookup yields CDR1 SEHNR and CDR2 FQNEAQ (reference sequence). The CDR3 DNA follows: TGTGCCAGCAGCCCGAGAGAGGAAGATACGCAGTATTTT. It is translated as CASSPREEDTQYF.

This clonotype was seen repeatedly, ten times or more. The chain employs TRBV7-2 and TRBJ1-5, with D perhaps TRBD1 (5 bases). Trimming left V 3 bases short and J 3 bases short, with 9 bases between. In germline, CDR1 is SGHTA, CDR2 FQGNSA. This CDR3 is built from 14 residues. CDR3 residues: CASSLTAFNQPQHF. Here the CDR3 DNA reads TGTGCCAGCAGCTTGACAGCTTTCAATCAGCCCCAGCATTTT.

The table lists this clonotype with many counts. The rearrangement uses TRBV6-5 and TRBJ2-1, with a weak D call TRBD1 (6 bases). V lost 5 bases and J 3 bases, leaving 14 bases between the germline ends. From germline, CDR1 is MNHEY and CDR2 SVGAGI. The CDR3 contains 15 residues. The DNA for the CDR3 is TGTGCCAGCAGTAAACAGGGTTCCCTCTACAATGAGCAGTTCTTC. Translating it yields CASSKQGSLYNEQFF.

The sample holds many counts of this clonotype. The CDR3 DNA reads TGTGCCAGCAGTTACTCGAAGGGGGCGAGGCAGCCCCAGCATTTT. This codes for CASSYSKGARQPQHF. The J gene is TRBJ1-5, the V gene TRBV6-5; 7 nucleotides align to TRBD1. Germline-derived CDR1 and CDR2 are MNHEY and SVGAGI. The CDR3 sequence is 15 residues long. Trimming at V came to 0 bases and at J to 7 bases, leaving 6 bases not matched to a gene.

This clonotype occurred many times. The gene calls are TRBV7-2 and TRBJ2-7, with 7 bases aligning to TRBD1. The CDR3 sequence is 13 residues long. CDR1 is SGHTA and CDR2 is FQGNSA in the germline V gene. After removal of 4 bases from V and 3 bases from J, the junction contained 3 bases not matched to a gene. DNA for the CDR3: TGTGCCAGCAGCTCCCGGGACAGCTACGAGCAGTACTTC. It is translated as CASSSRDSYEQYF.

Relative to its sample, this clonotype is medium-sized (0.01 to 0.1%). The germline gene is not matched at one end of the junction; a read error may be the cause. The J gene is TRBJ2-1, the V gene TRBV20-1, with D hard to call. The germline gives CDR1 DFQATT, CDR2 SNEGSKA (reference sequence). The CDR3 spans 10 residues. CDR3 loop: CSARDGPLFF. The CDR3 DNA reads TGCAGTGCTAGAGATGGCCCCCTTTTTTTC.

This clonotype was picked up a small number of times. The chain combines TRBV20-1 with TRBJ2-7; TRBD2 agrees at 14 bases. V was clipped by 2 bases and J by 7 bases; unmatched bases: 7. This CDR3 contains 15 residues. The germline V gene has CDR1 DFQATT and CDR2 SNEGSKA (reference sequence). The CDR3 DNA reads TGCAGTGCTAGAACCGGGACTAGCGGGAGTTGGGAGCAGTACTTC. Residues: CSARTGTSGSWEQYF.

The chain carries TRBV29-1 and TRBJ1-2, with D possibly matching TRBD1 (6 bases). The germline V gene encodes CDR1 SQVTM and CDR2 ANQGSEA. CDR3 length equals 12 residues. V was pared by 7 bases and J by 5 bases, with 14 bases between. The chain's CDR3 is CSGAGHTYGYTF. The CDR3 DNA follows: TGCAGCGGGGCGGGACATACTTATGGCTACACCTTC. Using reference TRBV29-1 and TRBJ1-2 for the parts outside the CDR3, the full variable domain is SAVISQKPSRDICQRGTSLTIQCQVDSQVTMMFWYRQQPGQSLTLIATANQGSEATYESGFVIDKFPISRPNLTFSTLTVSNMSPEDSSIYLCSGAGHTYGYTFGSGTRLTVV.

The rearrangement uses TRBV14 and TRBJ1-1; no definite D call. Germline V lookup: CDR1 SGHDN, CDR2 FVKESK. The CDR3 is 13 amino acids. Trimming took off 4 bases at V and 7 bases at J, with 13 bases between the two ends. CDR3 amino acids: CASSPGSGVEAFF. CDR3 sequence (DNA): TGTGCCAGCAGCCCCGGTAGTGGGGTTGAAGCTTTCTTT.

Many counts were recorded for this clonotype. The chain links TRBV29-1 to TRBJ2-6, with no clear D. Germline V gene data show CDR1 as SQVTM and CDR2 as ANQGSEA. CDR3 size: 14 residues. Trimming shortened V by 2 bases and J by 4 bases, and 9 bases separated the two germline ends. The CDR3 nucleotides are TGCAGCGTTGAAATGGGGTCCGGGGCCAACGTCCTGACTTTC. This sequence encodes CSVEMGSGANVLTF.